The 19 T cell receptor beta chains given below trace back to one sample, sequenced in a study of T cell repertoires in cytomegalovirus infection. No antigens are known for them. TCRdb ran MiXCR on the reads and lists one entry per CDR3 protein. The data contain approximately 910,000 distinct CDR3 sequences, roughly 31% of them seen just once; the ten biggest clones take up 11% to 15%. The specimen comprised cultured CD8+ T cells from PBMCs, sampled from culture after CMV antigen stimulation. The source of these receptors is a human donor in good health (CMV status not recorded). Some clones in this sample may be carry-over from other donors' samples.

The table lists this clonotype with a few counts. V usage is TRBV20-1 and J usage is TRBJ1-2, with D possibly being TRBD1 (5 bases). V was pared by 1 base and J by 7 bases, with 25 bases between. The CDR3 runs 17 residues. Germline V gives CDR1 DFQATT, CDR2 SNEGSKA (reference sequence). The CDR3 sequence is CSARAVLAAGRGVGYTF. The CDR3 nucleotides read TGCAGTGCTAGAGCCGTTCTGGCGGCAGGGAGGGGAGTTGGCTACACCTTC.

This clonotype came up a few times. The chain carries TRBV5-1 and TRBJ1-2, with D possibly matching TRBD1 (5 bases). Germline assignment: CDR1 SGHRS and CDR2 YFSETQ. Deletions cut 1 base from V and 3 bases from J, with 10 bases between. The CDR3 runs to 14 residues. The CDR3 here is CASSLYLGHYGYTF. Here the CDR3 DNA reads TGCGCCAGCAGCTTGTACCTGGGGCACTATGGCTACACCTTC.

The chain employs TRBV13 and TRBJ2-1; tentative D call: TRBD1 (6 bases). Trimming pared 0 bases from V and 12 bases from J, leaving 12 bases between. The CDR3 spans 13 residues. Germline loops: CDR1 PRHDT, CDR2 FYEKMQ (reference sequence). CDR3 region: CASSLGPLGGQFF. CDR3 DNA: TGTGCCAGCAGCTTAGGCCCATTAGGGGGGCAGTTCTTC. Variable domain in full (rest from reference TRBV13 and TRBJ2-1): AAGVIQSPRHLIKEKRETATLKCYPIPRHDTVYWYQQGPGQDPQFLISFYEKMQSDKGSIPDRFSAQQFSDYHSELNMSSLELGDSALYFCASSLGPLGGQFFGPGTRLTVL.

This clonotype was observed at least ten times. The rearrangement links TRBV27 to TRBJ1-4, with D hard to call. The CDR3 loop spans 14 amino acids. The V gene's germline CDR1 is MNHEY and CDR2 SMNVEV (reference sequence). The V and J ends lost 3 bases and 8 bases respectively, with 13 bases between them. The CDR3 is CASSLGLGYEKLFF. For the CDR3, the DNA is TGTGCCAGCAGTTTGGGGTTAGGATACGAAAAACTGTTTTTT.

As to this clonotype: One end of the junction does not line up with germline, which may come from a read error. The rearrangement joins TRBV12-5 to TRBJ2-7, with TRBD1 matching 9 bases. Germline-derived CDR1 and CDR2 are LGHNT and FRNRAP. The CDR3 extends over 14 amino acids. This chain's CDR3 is CASGLGDRVGEQYF. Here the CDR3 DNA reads TGTGCTAGTGGATTGGGGGACAGGGTGGGAGAGCAGTACTTC.

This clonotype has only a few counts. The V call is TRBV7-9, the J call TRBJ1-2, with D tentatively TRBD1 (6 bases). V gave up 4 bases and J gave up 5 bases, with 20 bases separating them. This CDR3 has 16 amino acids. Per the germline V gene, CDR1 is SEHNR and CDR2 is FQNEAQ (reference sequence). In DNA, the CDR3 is TGTGCCAGCAGCTCCCAGGGAAAGGACAGAAGATATGGCTACACCTTC. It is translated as CASSSQGKDRRYGYTF.

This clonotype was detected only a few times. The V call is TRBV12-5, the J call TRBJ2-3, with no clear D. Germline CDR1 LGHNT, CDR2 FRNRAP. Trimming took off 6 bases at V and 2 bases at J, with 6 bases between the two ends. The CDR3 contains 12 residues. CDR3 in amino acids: CASGEATDTQYF. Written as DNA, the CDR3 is TGTGCTAGTGGCGAAGCCACAGATACGCAGTATTTT.

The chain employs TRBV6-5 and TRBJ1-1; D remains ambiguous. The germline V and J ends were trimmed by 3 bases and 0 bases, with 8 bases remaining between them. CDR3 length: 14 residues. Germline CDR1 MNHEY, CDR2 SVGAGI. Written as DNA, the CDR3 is TGTGCCAGCAGTTATGAGGGAATGAACACTGAAGCTTTCTTT. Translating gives CASSYEGMNTEAFF.

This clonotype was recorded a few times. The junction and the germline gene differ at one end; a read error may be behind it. The CDR3 DNA is TGTGCCAGCAGCCAAGAGATAGGAGGGAATCAGCCCCAGCATTTT. Translation gives CASSQEIGGNQPQHF. The V gene is TRBV4-1, the J gene TRBJ1-5; D is uncertain. The CDR3 runs to 15 residues. Germline values: CDR1 MGHRA, CDR2 YSYEKL.

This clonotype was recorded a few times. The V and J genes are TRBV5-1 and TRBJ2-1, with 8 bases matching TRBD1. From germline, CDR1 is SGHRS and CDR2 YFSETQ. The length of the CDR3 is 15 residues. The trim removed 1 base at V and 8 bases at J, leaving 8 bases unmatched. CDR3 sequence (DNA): TGCGCCAGCAGCTTGTACCAGGGGGCCGTGGATGAGCAGTTCTTC. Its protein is CASSLYQGAVDEQFF.

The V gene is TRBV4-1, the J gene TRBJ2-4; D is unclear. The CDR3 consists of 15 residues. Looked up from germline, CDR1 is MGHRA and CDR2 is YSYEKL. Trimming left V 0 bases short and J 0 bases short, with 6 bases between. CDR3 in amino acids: CASSQDWVAKNIQYF. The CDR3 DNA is TGCGCCAGCAGCCAAGATTGGGTAGCCAAAAACATTCAGTACTTC.

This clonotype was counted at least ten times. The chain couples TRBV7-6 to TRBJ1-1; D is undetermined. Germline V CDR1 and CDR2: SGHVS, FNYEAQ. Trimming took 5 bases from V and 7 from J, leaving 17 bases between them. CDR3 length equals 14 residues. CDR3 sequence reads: CASSPMGGFSEAFF. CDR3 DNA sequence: TGTGCCAGCAGCCCTATGGGCGGCTTCAGTGAAGCTTTCTTT.

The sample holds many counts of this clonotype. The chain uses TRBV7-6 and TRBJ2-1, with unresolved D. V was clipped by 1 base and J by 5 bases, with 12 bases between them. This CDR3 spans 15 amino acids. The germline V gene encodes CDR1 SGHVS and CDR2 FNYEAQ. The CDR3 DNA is TGTGCCAGCAGCTTAGGATATTTGACCAACAATGAGCAGTTCTTC. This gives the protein CASSLGYLTNNEQFF.

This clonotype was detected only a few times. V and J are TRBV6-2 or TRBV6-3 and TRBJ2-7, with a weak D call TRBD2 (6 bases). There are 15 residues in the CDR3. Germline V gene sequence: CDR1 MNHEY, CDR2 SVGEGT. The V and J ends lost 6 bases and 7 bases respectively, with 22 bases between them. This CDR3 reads CASRSPGNSEGEQYV. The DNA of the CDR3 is TGTGCCAGCAGAAGCCCGGGAAACTCGGAGGGGGAGCAGTACGTC.

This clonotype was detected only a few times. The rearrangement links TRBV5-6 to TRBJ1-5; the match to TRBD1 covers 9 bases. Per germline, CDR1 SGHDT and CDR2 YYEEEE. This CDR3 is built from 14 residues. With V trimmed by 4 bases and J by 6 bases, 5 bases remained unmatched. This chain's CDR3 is CASSAGTGSQPQHF. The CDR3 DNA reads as TGTGCCAGCAGCGCGGGGACAGGGAGTCAGCCCCAGCATTTT.

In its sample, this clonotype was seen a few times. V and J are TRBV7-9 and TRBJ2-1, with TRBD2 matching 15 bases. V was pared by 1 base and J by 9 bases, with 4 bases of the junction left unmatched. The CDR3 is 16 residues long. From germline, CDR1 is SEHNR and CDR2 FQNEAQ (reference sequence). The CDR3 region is CASSLGTSGGESEQFF. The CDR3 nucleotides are TGTGCCAGCAGCTTAGGGACTAGCGGGGGGGAGAGTGAGCAGTTCTTC.

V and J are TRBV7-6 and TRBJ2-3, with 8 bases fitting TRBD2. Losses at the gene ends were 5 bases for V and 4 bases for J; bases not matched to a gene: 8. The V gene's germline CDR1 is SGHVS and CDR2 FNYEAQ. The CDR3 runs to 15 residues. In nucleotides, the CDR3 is TGTGCCAGCAGCCTCGGGACTAGTCGGTCAGATACGCAGTATTTT. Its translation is CASSLGTSRSDTQYF.

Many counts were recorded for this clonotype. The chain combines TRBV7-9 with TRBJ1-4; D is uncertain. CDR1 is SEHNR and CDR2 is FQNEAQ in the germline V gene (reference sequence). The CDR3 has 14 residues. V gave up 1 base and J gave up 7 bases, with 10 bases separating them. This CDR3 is CASSLVENGEKLFF. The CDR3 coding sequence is TGTGCCAGCAGCTTAGTGGAGAACGGTGAAAAACTGTTTTTT.

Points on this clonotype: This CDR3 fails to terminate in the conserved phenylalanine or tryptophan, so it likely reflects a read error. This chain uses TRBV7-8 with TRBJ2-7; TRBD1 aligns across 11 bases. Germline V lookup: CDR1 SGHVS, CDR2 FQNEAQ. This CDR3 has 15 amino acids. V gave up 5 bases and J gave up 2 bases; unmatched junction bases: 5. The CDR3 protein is CASSRGQGATYEQYS. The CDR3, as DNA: TGTGCCAGCAGCCGCGGACAGGGGGCCACCTACGAGCAGTACTCC.